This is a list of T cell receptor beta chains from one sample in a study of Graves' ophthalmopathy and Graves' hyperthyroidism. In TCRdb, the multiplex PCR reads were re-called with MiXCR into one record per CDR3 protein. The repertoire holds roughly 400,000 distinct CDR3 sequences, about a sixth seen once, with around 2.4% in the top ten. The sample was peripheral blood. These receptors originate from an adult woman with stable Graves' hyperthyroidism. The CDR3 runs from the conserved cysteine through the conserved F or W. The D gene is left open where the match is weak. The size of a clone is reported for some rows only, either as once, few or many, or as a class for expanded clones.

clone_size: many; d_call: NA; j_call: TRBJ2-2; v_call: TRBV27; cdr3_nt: TGTGCCAGCAGCCCGTACGGACCCGGGGAGCTGTTTTTT; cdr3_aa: CASSPYGPGELFF
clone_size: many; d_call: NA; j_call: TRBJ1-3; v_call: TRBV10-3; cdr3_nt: TGTGCCATCAGTGAGTCACCGGGCAGGGCCTCTGGAAACACCATATATTTT; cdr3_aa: CAISESPGRASGNTIYF
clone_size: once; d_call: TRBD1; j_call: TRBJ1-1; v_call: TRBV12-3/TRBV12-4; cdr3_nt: TGTGCCAGCAGGGGGGGTTGGACAGGGGGAACCCCTGAAGCTTTCTTT; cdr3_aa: CASRGGWTGGTPEAFF
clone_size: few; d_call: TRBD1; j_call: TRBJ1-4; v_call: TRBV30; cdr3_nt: TGTGCCTGGAGTTCCGGGACAGGGGGTGAAAAACTGTTTTTT; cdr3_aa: CAWSSGTGGEKLFF
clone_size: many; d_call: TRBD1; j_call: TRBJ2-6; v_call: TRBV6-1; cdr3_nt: TGTGCCAGCAGGACAGGGGCGGCTGGGGCCAACGTCCTGACTTTC; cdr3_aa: CASRTGAAGANVLTF
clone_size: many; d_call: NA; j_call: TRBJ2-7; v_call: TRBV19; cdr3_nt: TGTGCCAGTAGCAAGGGATTATTCTACGAGCAGTACTTC; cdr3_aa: CASSKGLFYEQYF
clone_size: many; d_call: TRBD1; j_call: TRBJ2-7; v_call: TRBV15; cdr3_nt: TGTGCCACCAGCAGGACCCGGGACAGCTCCTACGAGCAGTACTTC; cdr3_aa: CATSRTRDSSYEQYF
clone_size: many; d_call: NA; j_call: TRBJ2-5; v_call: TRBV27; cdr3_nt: TGTGCCAGCAGTTTATCGACCCGGGGGACCCAGTACTTC; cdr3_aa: CASSLSTRGTQYF
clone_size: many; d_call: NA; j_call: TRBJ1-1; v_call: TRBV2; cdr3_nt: TGTGCCAGCACCCCGGCTGAGGCTTTCTTT; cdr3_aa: CASTPAEAFF
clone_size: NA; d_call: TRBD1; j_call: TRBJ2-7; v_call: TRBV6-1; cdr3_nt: TGTGCCAGCAGTAGCACTAACAGGGGCGCCTACGAGCAGTACTTC; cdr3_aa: CASSSTNRGAYEQYF
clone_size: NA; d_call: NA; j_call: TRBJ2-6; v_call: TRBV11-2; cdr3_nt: TGTGCCAGCAGCCCAGATCAGTTCTCTGGGGCCAACGTCCTGACTTTC; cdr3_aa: CASSPDQFSGANVLTF
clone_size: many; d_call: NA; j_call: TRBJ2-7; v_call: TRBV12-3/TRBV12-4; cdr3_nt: TGTGCCAGCAGCCGAGGGGAGCTCATTGAAGTCGAGCAGTACTTC; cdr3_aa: CASSRGELIEVEQYF
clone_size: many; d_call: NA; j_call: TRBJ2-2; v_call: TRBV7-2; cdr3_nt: TGTGCCAGCAGCTTACTTAGCCTAAACACCGGGGAGCTGTTTTTT; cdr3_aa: CASSLLSLNTGELFF
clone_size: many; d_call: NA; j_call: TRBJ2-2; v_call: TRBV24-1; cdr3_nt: TGTGCCACCAGTGTATCCGGGGGTTTAAACACCGGGGAGCTGTTTTTT; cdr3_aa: CATSVSGGLNTGELFF
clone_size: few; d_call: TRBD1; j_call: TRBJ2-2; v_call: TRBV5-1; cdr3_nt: TGCGCCAGCAGCTCCAATGCGCGGGACAGGGTTCACGGGGAGCTGTTTTTT; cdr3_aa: CASSSNARDRVHGELFF
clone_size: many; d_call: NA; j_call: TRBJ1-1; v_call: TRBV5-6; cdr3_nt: TGTGCCAGCAGCTGGGGAGTGGTAGGCGAAGCTTTCTTT; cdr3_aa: CASSWGVVGEAFF
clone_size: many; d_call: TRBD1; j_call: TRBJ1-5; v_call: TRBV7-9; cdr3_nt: TGTGCCAGCAGCTTCTCCCGCGCCAGGACAGGGTTTCAGCCCCAGCATTTT; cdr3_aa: CASSFSRARTGFQPQHF
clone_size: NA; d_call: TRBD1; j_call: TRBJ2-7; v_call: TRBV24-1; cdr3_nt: TGTGCCACCAGTGACTCAGGGACAGCGACTCCCTACGAGCAGTACTTC; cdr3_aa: CATSDSGTATPYEQYF
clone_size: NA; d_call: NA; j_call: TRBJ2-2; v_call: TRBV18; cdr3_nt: TGTGCCAGCTCACGGACGGATTCTGCACCCGGGGAGCTGTTTTTT; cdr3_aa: CASSRTDSAPGELFF
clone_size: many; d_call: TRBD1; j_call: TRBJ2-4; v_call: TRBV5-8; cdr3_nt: TGTGCCAGCAACACAGGGGGCTGGTCCAAAAACATTCAGTACTTC; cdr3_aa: CASNTGGWSKNIQYF
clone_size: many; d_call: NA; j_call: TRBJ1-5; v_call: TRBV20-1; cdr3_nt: TGCAGTGCTAGTCTCAGGGGCCAGCCCCAGCATTTT; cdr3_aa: CSASLRGQPQHF
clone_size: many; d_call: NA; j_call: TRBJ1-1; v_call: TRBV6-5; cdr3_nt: TGTGCCAGCAGTTCCCTCCGCCTGGTGGGCACTGAAGCTTTCTTT; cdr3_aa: CASSSLRLVGTEAFF
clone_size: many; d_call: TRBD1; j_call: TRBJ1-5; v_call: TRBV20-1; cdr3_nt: TGCAGTGCTAGAGAGAGGGGGACAGCCTACAATCAGCCCCAGCATTTT; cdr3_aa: CSARERGTAYNQPQHF
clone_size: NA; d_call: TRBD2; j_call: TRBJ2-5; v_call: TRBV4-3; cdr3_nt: TGCGCCAGCAGCCCCCTAGGTAGCGGGAGGGCTGAAGAGACCCAGTACTTC; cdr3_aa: CASSPLGSGRAEETQYF
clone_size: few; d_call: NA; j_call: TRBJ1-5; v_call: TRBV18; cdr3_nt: TGTGCCAGCCAAAACAGGAATCAGCCCCAGCATTTT; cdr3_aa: CASQNRNQPQHF
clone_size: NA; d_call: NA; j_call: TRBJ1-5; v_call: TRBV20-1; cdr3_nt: TGCAGTGCTAGAGATATAGGTAAAGGGGAAGGTCAGCCCCAGCATTTT; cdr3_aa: CSARDIGKGEGQPQHF
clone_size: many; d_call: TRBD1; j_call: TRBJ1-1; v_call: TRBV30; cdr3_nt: TGTGCCTGGAGTAGAACAGGGGACACTGAAGCTTTCTTT; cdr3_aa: CAWSRTGDTEAFF
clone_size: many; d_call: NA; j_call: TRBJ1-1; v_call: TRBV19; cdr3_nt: TGTGCCAGTTCAGGGAGAGCGATGAACACTGAAGCTTTCTTT; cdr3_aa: CASSGRAMNTEAFF
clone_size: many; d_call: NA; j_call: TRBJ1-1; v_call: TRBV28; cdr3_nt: TGTGCCATCCAGAGTCTCGTAGGAGGCACTGAAGCTTTCTTT; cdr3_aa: CAIQSLVGGTEAFF
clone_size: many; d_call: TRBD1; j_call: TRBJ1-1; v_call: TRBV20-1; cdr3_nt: TGCAGTGCTGCTAGGACAGGGGGGGCGAACACTGAAGCTTTCTTT; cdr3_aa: CSAARTGGANTEAFF
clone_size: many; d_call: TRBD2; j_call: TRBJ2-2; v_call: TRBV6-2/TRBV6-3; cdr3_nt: TGTGCCAGCACTCTTTCTCGCAGAGGACTAGCGGGAGGGCGGTCCGGGGAGCTGTTTTTT; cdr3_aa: CASTLSRRGLAGGRSGELFF
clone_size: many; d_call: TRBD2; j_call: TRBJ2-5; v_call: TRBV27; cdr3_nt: TGTGCCAGCAGCCCATATGTACTAGCGGGGGCCCAAGAGACCCAGTACTTC; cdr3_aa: CASSPYVLAGAQETQYF
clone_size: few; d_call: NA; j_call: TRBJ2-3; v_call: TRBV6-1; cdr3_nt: TGTGCCAGCAGGACCAGCACAGATACGCAGTATTTT; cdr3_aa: CASRTSTDTQYF
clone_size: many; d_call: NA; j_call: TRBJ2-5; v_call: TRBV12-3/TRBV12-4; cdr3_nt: TGTGCCAGCAGTTGGACAGTCCAAGAGACCCAGTACTTC; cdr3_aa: CASSWTVQETQYF
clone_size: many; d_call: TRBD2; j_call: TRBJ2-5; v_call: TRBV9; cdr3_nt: TGTGCCAGCAGCGCTAGTGATCAGGGAGGGGAGACCCAGTACTTC; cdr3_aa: CASSASDQGGETQYF
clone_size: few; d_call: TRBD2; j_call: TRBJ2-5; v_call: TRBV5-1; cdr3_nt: TGCGCCAGCAGCTACCTCGGGAGGGGTGAAGAGACCCAGTACTTC; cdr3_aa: CASSYLGRGEETQYF
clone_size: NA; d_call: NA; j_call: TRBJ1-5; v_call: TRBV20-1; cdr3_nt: TGCAGTGCCCTGTTCGGTGGGACAAATCAGCCCCAGCATTTT; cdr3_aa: CSALFGGTNQPQHF
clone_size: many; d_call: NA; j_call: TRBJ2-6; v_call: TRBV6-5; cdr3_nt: TGTGCCAGCAGCCGATGGGGGGCTGGGGCCAACGTCCTGACTTTC; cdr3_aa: CASSRWGAGANVLTF
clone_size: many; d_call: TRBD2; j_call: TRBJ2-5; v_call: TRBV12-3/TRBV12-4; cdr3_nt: TGTGCCAGCAGTTCCCCCGCTAGCGGACAAGAGACCCAGTACTTC; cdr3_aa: CASSSPASGQETQYF
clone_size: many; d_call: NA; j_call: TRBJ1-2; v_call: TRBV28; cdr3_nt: TGTGCCAGCAGTACCTCGACAGTCTCTGGGGCGAACTATGGCTACACCTTC; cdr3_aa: CASSTSTVSGANYGYTF